What follows are 21 T cell receptor beta chains derived from one specimen sequenced in a study of Graves' ophthalmopathy and Graves' hyperthyroidism (dated by TCRdb to 2016 to 2019). Instrument on record: Illumina HiSeq 2000. TCR beta CDR3 regions were amplified from RNA transcripts for repertoire sequencing. The first round of RT-PCR was done with HTBI primers and the Qiagen OneStep RT-PCR kit, and was followed by a second round of multiplex PCR, then size selection and purification. The public reads were run again by TCRdb, first through fastp at Q25 and then through MiXCR, and only productive beta chains were kept. Every entry covers one CDR3 protein and lists the most common genes and DNA from its rows. In all, the sample holds hundreds of thousands of distinct CDR3 sequences, and over 20% of those were seen once. The top ten clones comprise about 6.6% of the sample. Sequencing was carried out using peripheral blood. The receptors derive from a woman aged 18 to 35 with stable Graves' hyperthyroidism. Some clones in this sample may be carry-over from other donors' samples. Donor details come from another sample of the same person, matched by shared clones.

This clonotype was observed at least ten times. J is TRBJ2-5 and V is TRBV25-1; D remains ambiguous. Trimming removed 8 bases from V and 3 bases from J, with 16 bases in between. Germline loops: CDR1 MGHDK, CDR2 SYGVNS. The CDR3 is 14 amino acids. The DNA for the CDR3 is TGTGCCAGCCGCGCGCTGGGCGAAGAAGAGACCCAGTACTTC. Protein product: CASRALGEEETQYF.

This clonotype was seen ten or more times. CDR3 coding DNA: TGTGCCAGCAGTCAGGCCCGGTCCAACTATGGCTACACCTTC. Translated, it gives CASSQARSNYGYTF. V gene TRBV7-9 combines with J gene TRBJ1-2; D gene uncertain. Between the trimmed V and J ends, which lost 6 bases and 2 bases, there was a span of 13 bases. CDR1 is SEHNR, CDR2 FQNEAQ, per germline (reference sequence). The CDR3 runs 14 residues.

This clonotype has a count of ten or more. This rearrangement joins TRBV20-1 to TRBJ2-7; TRBD1 might be the D (6 bases). Trimming pared 5 bases from V and 0 bases from J, leaving 11 bases between. The V gene's germline CDR1 is DFQATT and CDR2 SNEGSKA (reference sequence). The CDR3 sequence is 13 residues long. CDR3 protein: CSALPDSSYEQYF. Here the CDR3 DNA reads TGCAGTGCTCTCCCGGACAGCTCCTACGAGCAGTACTTC.

This clonotype showed up many times. This rearrangement joins TRBV4-1 to TRBJ2-7; possibly TRBD2 for D (7 bases). Germline CDR1 MGHRA, CDR2 YSYEKL. The CDR3 consists of 15 residues. The V end was cut by 3 bases, the J end by 4 bases, with 16 bases between. CDR3 nucleotide sequence: TGCGCCAGCAGCCAGGGCCAAGGGGGGGAGTACGAGCAGTACTTC. This translates into CASSQGQGGEYEQYF.

This clonotype occurred many times. The chain couples TRBV11-2 to TRBJ1-5; D call uncertain. Trimming stripped 2 bases from V and 5 bases from J, with 7 bases between. Germline V gene sequence: CDR1 SGHAT, CDR2 FQNNGV. The CDR3 totals 13 residues. CDR3 loop: CASSLYPDQPQHF. CDR3 nucleotides: TGTGCCAGCAGCTTATACCCAGATCAGCCCCAGCATTTT.

The chain combines TRBV6-1 with TRBJ2-5; perhaps TRBD1 as D (6 bases). The ends were cut back, 2 bases at V and 5 bases at J, with 15 bases in the middle. This CDR3 comprises 15 residues. Germline V gives CDR1 MNHNS, CDR2 SASEGT. The CDR3 loop reads CASSELIDRWETQYF. Here the CDR3 DNA reads TGTGCCAGCAGTGAACTCATCGACAGGTGGGAGACCCAGTACTTC.

About this clonotype itself: A much larger clone lies one base from this, so it may be a read error. V and J are TRBV11-2 and TRBJ2-5, with 7 bases aligning to TRBD1. The CDR3 has 16 amino acids. Trimming removed 0 bases from V and 4 bases from J; junction bases left unmatched: 8. The V gene's germline CDR1 is SGHAT and CDR2 FQNNGV. The CDR3 region is CASSLDPYRGPETQYF. CDR3 nucleotide sequence: TGTGCCAGCAGCTTAGATCCCTACAGGGGCCCAGAGACCCAGTACTTC.

This chain joins TRBV9 and TRBJ2-2; 7 bases are a match to TRBD2. Per the germline V gene, CDR1 is SGDLS and CDR2 is YYNGEE. J was trimmed by 3 bases and V by 0 bases; bases with no gene match: 11. There are 18 residues in the CDR3. The CDR3 loop reads CASSVDVGSGSHTGELFF. DNA of the CDR3: TGTGCCAGCAGCGTAGATGTTGGTAGCGGGTCGCACACCGGGGAGCTGTTTTTT.

This clonotype was recorded many times. The gene calls are TRBV11-2 and TRBJ2-7; 9 nucleotides line up with TRBD2. V lost 5 bases, J lost 0 bases, and 8 bases stayed unmatched. The CDR3 length is 16 residues. Germline values: CDR1 SGHAT, CDR2 FQNNGV. CDR3 coding DNA: TGTGCCAGCAGCCCCAGACTAGCGGCTAGCTCCTACGAGCAGTACTTC. Translating it yields CASSPRLAASSYEQYF.

This clonotype has only one observation. CDR3 in amino acids: CAWRPWRPGTAGNTIYF. Here the CDR3 DNA reads TGTGCCTGGAGGCCTTGGCGCCCTGGCACGGCTGGAAACACCATATATTTT. The V call is TRBV30, the J call TRBJ1-3; D uncertain. The CDR3 spans 17 residues. V lost 3 bases and J lost 2, with 20 bases in between. In germline, CDR1 is GTSNPN, CDR2 SVGIG (reference sequence).

This clonotype occurred many times. The CDR3 DNA is TGCAGTGCTAGTGGGGGACCCTACTACGAGCAGTACTTC. It yields the protein CSASGGPYYEQYF. This chain joins TRBV20-1 and TRBJ2-7; perhaps D is TRBD1 or TRBD2 (5 bases each). CDR1 is DFQATT and CDR2 is SNEGSKA in the germline V gene (reference sequence). The CDR3 length is 13 residues. V lost 3 bases and J 3 bases, leaving 12 bases between the germline ends.

The rearrangement uses TRBV29-1 and TRBJ1-3; D gene unclear. This CDR3 has 17 residues. From germline, CDR1 is SQVTM and CDR2 ANQGSEA. Trimming cost V 8 bases and J 0 bases, with 23 bases left between them. DNA of the CDR3: TGCAGCCTTAAGTCCCCCACGGGCAGAAGCTCTGGAAACACCATATATTTT. It codes for CSLKSPTGRSSGNTIYF.

Only a few counts were recorded for this clonotype. This chain joins TRBV12-5 and TRBJ1-1, with 7 nucleotides matching TRBD1. The J segment lost 1 base and the V segment lost 4 bases, leaving 3 bases of the junction unmatched. Germline lookup yields CDR1 LGHNT and CDR2 FRNRAP. This CDR3 has 14 residues. The CDR3 spells CASGSYRGNTEAFF. The CDR3 DNA follows: TGTGCTAGTGGTTCCTACAGGGGGAACACTGAAGCTTTCTTT.

The rearrangement joins TRBV6-2 or TRBV6-3 to TRBJ1-2; D might be TRBD1 (6 bases). The V gene's germline CDR1 is MNHEY and CDR2 SVGEGT. The CDR3 length is 16 residues. The ends were cut back, 0 bases at V and 4 bases at J, with 15 bases in the middle. CDR3 protein: CASSYSPDSRFYGYTF. The CDR3 DNA sequence: TGTGCCAGCAGTTACTCTCCGGACAGTCGTTTCTATGGCTACACCTTC.

This sequence joins TRBV28 and TRBJ2-4, with D uncertain. The CDR3 loop spans 12 amino acids. From germline, CDR1 is MDHEN and CDR2 SYDVKM. V was pared by 5 bases and J by 1 base, with 3 bases between. The CDR3 spells CASSTAKNIQYF. Written as DNA, the CDR3 is TGTGCCAGCAGTACGGCCAAAAACATTCAGTACTTC.

This chain uses TRBV6-1 with TRBJ1-3; D is unclear. The length of the CDR3 is 14 residues. Trimming removed 6 bases at V and 1 base at J, with 10 bases between. Per germline, CDR1 MNHNS and CDR2 SASEGT. The CDR3 reads CASSRDGSGNTIYF. CDR3 DNA sequence: TGTGCCAGCAGCCGAGACGGATCTGGAAACACCATATATTTT.

Ten or more counts support this clonotype. A read error may produce the germline difference seen at one junction end. V is TRBV13 and J is TRBJ1-3; 7 bases align to TRBD1. Germline-derived CDR1 and CDR2 are PRHDT and FYEKMQ (reference sequence). This CDR3 has 17 amino acids. In DNA form, the CDR3 reads TGTGCCAGCAGCTTAGATGGGGACAGTGGAACTGGAAACACCATAAATTTT. Its translation is CASSLDGDSGTGNTINF.

This clonotype occurred a few times. This chain joins TRBV15 and TRBJ2-5, with no clear D. Trimming cost V 3 bases and J 5 bases, with 19 bases left between them. The CDR3 has 16 amino acids. The germline V gene has CDR1 LNHNV and CDR2 YYDKDF (reference sequence). The CDR3 sequence is CATSRGFVGSVETQYF. The CDR3 DNA is TGTGCCACCAGCAGGGGTTTCGTGGGAAGTGTGGAGACCCAGTACTTC.

This clonotype turned up a few times. CDR3 sequence reads: CASSRGEAAAFF. In nucleotides, the CDR3 is TGTGCCAGCAGCCGTGGAGAGGCGGCAGCTTTCTTT. The chain combines TRBV7-9 with TRBJ1-1; D not resolved. Germline V gene data show CDR1 as SEHNR and CDR2 as FQNEAQ (reference sequence). The CDR3 runs 12 residues. Trimming removed 5 bases at V and 10 bases at J, with 14 bases between.

Ten or more counts support this clonotype. This chain connects TRBV29-1 to TRBJ1-3; TRBD1 is a possible D gene (6 bases). Deletions cut 3 bases from V and 1 base from J, with 10 bases between. CDR3 length: 14 amino acids. Germline loops: CDR1 SQVTM, CDR2 ANQGSEA. CDR3 amino acids: CSVEGAESGNTIYF. CDR3 coding DNA: TGCAGCGTTGAGGGGGCTGAGTCTGGAAACACCATATATTTT.

This clonotype was seen more than once but under ten times. The V gene is TRBV12-3 or TRBV12-4, the J gene TRBJ2-7, with D unresolved. This CDR3 region has 13 residues. Trimming took 4 bases from V and 6 from J, leaving 13 bases between them. CDR3 loop: CASSSGPDLEQYF. Here the CDR3 DNA reads TGTGCCAGCAGTTCAGGACCGGACCTCGAGCAGTACTTC.